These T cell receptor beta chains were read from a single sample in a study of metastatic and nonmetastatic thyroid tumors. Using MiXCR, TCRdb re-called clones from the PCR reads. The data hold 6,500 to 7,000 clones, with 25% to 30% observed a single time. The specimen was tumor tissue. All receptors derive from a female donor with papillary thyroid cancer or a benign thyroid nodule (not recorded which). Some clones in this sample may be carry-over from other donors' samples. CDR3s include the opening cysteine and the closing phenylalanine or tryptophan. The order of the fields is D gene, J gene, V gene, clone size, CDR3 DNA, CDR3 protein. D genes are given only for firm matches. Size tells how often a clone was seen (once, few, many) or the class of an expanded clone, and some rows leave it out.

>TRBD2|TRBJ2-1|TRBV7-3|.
TGTGCCAGCAGCTTAAGGGCTAGCGGGGGCTACAATGAGCAGTTCTTC
CASSLRASGGYNEQFF
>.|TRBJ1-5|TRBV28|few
TGTGCCAGCAGTTTGGTTTTGGGGGTTAGCAATCAGCCCCAGCATTTT
CASSLVLGVSNQPQHF
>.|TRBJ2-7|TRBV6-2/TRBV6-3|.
TGTGCCAGCTGCTTAATGGCGGATTTGACCTACGAGCAGTACTTC
CASCLMADLTYEQYF
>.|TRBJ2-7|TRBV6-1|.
TGTGCCAGCAGTGAAGGAATATCACAAATCTACGAGCAGTACTTC
CASSEGISQIYEQYF
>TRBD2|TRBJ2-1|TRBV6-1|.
TGTGCCAGCAGTGAAAGCCGGGGACTAGCGGGACGGTGTGAGCAGTTCTTC
CASSESRGLAGRCEQFF
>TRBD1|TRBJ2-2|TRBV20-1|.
TGCAGTGCTAGAGATCCCCGACAGGGTAGCACCGGGGAGCTGTTTTTT
CSARDPRQGSTGELFF
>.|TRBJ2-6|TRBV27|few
TGTGCCAGCAGTTTATCGGTTGTGTCTGGGTTTGGGGCCAACGTCCTGACTTTC
CASSLSVVSGFGANVLTF
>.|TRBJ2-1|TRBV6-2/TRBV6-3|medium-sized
TGTGCCAGCAGCCCCGGGCGCGGATACAATGAGCAGTTCTTC
CASSPGRGYNEQFF
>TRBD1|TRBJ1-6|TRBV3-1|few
TGTGCCAGCAGCCCTAGGACAGGGGGTTTTTCACCCCTCCACTTT
CASSPRTGGFSPLHF
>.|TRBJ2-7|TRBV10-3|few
TGTGCCAGCAGTCTTGGACAGCCCTACGAGCAGTACTTC
CASSLGQPYEQYF
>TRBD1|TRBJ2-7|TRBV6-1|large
TGTGCCAGCAGTACCTCCGGGACAGGGAGACTCGAGCAGTACTTC
CASSTSGTGRLEQYF
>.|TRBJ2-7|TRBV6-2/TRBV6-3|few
TGTGCCAGCAGCCCTCCCCGGCGGAGCTCCTACGAGCAGTACTTC
CASSPPRRSSYEQYF
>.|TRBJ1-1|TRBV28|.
TGTGCCAGCGCCCGCCATGCAGGGAACACTGAAGCTTTCTTT
CASARHAGNTEAFF
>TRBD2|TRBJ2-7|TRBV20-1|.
TGCAGTGCTAGAGATCTGGGGGAGGGCCGCGCCTACGAGCAGTACTTC
CSARDLGEGRAYEQYF
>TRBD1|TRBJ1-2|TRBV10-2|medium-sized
TGCGCCAGCAGTGGAGTACAGGGGGCGGGTGGCTATGGCTACACCTTC
CASSGVQGAGGYGYTF
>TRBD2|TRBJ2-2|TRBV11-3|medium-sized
TGTGCCAGCCGCCTCTGGGGGGGATTCGCGAACACCGGGGAGCTGTTTTTT
CASRLWGGFANTGELFF
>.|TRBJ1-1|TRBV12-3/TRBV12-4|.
TGTGCCAGCAGTTTAGATTCGAGGTTGGCCACTGAAGCTTTCTTT
CASSLDSRLATEAFF
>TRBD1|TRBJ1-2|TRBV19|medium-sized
TGTGCCAGTAGTCCCTATAACAGGGGCTCGGGTGGCTACACCTTC
CASSPYNRGSGGYTF
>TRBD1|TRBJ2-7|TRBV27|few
TGTGCCAGCAGTTTCTATCCTGGACAGGGGGACCTAAAGCGGTACTTC
CASSFYPGQGDLKRYF
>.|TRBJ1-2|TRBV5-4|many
TGTGCCAGCAGCCTGGGGGTAAACTATGGCTACACCTTC
CASSLGVNYGYTF
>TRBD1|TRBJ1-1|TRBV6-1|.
TGTGCCAGCAGGACCGGGACAGGGGGGACTGAAGCTTTCTTT
CASRTGTGGTEAFF
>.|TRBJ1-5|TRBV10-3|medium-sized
TGTGCCAGCAAAACCGAGGGGGACAGCAATCAGCCCCAGCATTTT
CASKTEGDSNQPQHF
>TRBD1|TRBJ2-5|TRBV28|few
TGTGCCAGCAGCTGGACAGGCCAAGAGACCCAGTACTTC
CASSWTGQETQYF
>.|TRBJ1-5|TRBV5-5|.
TGTGCCAGCAGCGTACAGGGTATGGGCAATCAGCCCCAGCATTTT
CASSVQGMGNQPQHF
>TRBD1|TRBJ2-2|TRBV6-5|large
TGTGCCAGCAGTTACAATGGACAGGGGCCTCGCGGGGAGCTGTTTTTT
CASSYNGQGPRGELFF
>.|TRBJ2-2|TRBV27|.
TGTGCCAGCAGTTTGGGGTGGGCAGGGGTGGGCGGGGAGCTGTTTTTT
CASSLGWAGVGGELFF
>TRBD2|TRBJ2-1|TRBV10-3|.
TGTGCCATCAGTGGTAAGGGACTAGCGGGAGCCGTAAATGAGCAGTTCTTC
CAISGKGLAGAVNEQFF
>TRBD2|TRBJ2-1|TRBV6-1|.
TGTGCCAGCAGTCGGGGACTAGCGGCATACTACAATGATCAGTTCTTC
CASSRGLAAYYNDQFF
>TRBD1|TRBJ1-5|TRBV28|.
TGTGCCAGCAGCCCCCCGGACAGGTATCAGCCCCAGCATTTT
CASSPPDRYQPQHF
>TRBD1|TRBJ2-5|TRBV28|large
TGTGCCAGCAGTAACTACAGGGGAGAGACCCAGTACTTC
CASSNYRGETQYF
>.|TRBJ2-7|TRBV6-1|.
TGTGCCAGTTCTCCTTCCGGGACACCCACCTACGAGCAGTACTTC
CASSPSGTPTYEQYF
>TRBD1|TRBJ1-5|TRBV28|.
TGTGCCAGCAGTTTATCGGGACAGGGGGTGACCCAGCATTTT
CASSLSGQGVTQHF
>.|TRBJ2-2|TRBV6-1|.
TGTGCCAGCAAGGGCGGGACAATCACCGGGGAGCTGTTTTTT
CASKGGTITGELFF
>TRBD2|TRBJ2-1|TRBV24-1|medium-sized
TGTGCCACCAGCACTTCTAGCGGGGGTAACAATGAGCAGTTCTTC
CATSTSSGGNNEQFF
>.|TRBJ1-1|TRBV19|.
TGTGCCAGTAGCTTAACAGCTGAAGCTTTCTTT
CASSLTAEAFF
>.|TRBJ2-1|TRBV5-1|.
TGCGCCAGCAGCGTGGGAGGGGGGAATGAGCAGTTCTTC
CASSVGGGNEQFF
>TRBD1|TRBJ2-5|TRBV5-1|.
TGCGCCAGCAGCGAGACAGGGGGTGAGGAGACCCAGTACTTC
CASSETGGEETQYF
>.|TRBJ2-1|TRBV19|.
TGTGCCAGTAGGGAGGGCCTATACAATGAGCAGTTCTTC
CASREGLYNEQFF
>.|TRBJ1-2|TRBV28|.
TGTGCCAGCAGGGGGGACACCCTCTATGGCTACACCTTC
CASRGDTLYGYTF
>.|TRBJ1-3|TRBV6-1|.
TGTGCCAGCACCGACAGGTCGAACACCATATATTTT
CASTDRSNTIYF
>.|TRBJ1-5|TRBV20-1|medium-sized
TGCAGTGCTAGAATTCAGGGGCTCAATCAGCCCCAGCATTTT
CSARIQGLNQPQHF
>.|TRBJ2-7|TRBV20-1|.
TGCAGTGCTAGAGAACTGGGGGGTACGGGATACGAGCAGTACTTC
CSARELGGTGYEQYF
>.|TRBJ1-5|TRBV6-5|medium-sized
TGTGCCAGCAGTTACGGGTCGAACAATCAGCCCCAGCATTTT
CASSYGSNNQPQHF
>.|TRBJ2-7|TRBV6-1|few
TGTGCCAGCAGTGAAGGGGACGACTACGAGCAGTACTTC
CASSEGDDYEQYF
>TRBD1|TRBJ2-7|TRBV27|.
TGTGCCAGCAGTACCCCGGACAGGGGGCATAGCGAGCAGTACTTC
CASSTPDRGHSEQYF
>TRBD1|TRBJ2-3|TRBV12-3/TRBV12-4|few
TGTGCCAGCGCGCGGGACAGGGACGTAGATACGCAGTATTTT
CASARDRDVDTQYF
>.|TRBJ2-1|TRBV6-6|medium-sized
TGTGCCAGCAGTTACCCCCGCAGGCATGAGCAGTTCTTC
CASSYPRRHEQFF
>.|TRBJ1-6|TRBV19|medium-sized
TGTGCCAGTAGTATTAGAGGTGATTCACCCCTCCACTTT
CASSIRGDSPLHF